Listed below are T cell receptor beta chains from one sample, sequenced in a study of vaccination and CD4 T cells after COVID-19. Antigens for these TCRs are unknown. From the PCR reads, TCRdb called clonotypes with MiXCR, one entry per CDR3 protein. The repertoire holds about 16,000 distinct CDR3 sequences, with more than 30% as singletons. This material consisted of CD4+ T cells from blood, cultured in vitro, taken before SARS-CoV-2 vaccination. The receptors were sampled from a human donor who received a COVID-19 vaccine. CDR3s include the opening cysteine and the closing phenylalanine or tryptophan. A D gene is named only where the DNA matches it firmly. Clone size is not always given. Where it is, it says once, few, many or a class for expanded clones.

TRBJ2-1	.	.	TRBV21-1	CASSTSSGGAGNEQFF	TGTGCCAGCAGCACCTCTAGCGGGGGGGCTGGGAATGAGCAGTTCTTC
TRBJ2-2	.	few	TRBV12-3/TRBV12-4	CASSLRGRSTGELFF	TGTGCCAGCAGTTTAAGGGGGAGAAGCACCGGGGAGCTGTTTTTT
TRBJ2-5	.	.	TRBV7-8	CASSPTGLQQETQYF	TGTGCCAGCAGCCCGACGGGACTCCAACAAGAGACCCAGTACTTC
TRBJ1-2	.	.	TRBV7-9	CASSLAGPF	TGTGCCAGCAGCTTGGCAGGCCCCTTC
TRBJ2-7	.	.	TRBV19	CASSTDREGSYEQYF	TGTGCCAGTAGTACCGACAGGGAGGGGTCCTACGAGCAGTACTTC
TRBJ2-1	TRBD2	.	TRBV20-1	CSLQAGGVF	TGCAGTCTTCAAGCGGGGGGGGTCTTC
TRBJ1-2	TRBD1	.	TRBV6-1	CAISSGQGGANYGYTF	TGTGCCATCAGCTCCGGACAGGGTGGTGCTAACTATGGCTACACCTTC
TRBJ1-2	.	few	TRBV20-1	CSAREGGKNYGYTF	TGCAGTGCTAGAGAGGGGGGAAAGAACTATGGCTACACCTTC
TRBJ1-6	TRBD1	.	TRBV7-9	CASSFWTGSGDNSPLHF	TGTGCCAGCAGCTTCTGGACAGGGTCTGGGGATAATTCACCCCTCCACTTT
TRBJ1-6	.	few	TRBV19	CASSTTGYSPLHF	TGTGCCAGTAGTACTACAGGCTATTCACCCCTCCACTTT
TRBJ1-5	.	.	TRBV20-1	CSAREGRGQPQHF	TGCAGTGCTAGAGAGGGGAGAGGTCAGCCCCAGCATTTT
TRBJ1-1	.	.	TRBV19	CASSPSGGANTEAFF	TGTGCCAGTAGTCCTAGTGGGGGGGCAAACACTGAAGCTTTCTTT
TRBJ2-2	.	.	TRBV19	CASSMTREGTGELFF	TGTGCCAGTAGTATGACCAGGGAAGGCACCGGGGAGCTGTTTTTT
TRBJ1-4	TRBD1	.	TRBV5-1	CASSLRDRASTNEKLFF	TGCGCCAGCAGCCTCCGGGACAGGGCGTCAACTAATGAAAAACTGTTTTTT
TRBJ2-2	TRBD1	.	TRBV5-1	CASSLVDRVNTGELFF	TGCGCCAGCAGCTTGGTGGACAGGGTGAACACCGGGGAGCTGTTTTTT
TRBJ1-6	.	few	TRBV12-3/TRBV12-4	CASSSRASGALHF	TGTGCCAGCAGTTCCCGTGCCTCGGGGGCCCTCCACTTT
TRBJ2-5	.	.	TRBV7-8	CASSAQGQRVRETQYF	TGTGCCAGCAGCGCACAGGGACAGCGGGTTAGGGAGACCCAGTACTTC
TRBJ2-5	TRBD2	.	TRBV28	CASSFWGEGSVRETQYF	TGTGCCAGCAGTTTTTGGGGGGAGGGGTCTGTCCGGGAGACCCAGTACTTC
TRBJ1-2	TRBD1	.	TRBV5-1	CASSPTGQDYGYTF	TGCGCCAGCAGCCCCACGGGACAGGACTATGGCTACACCTTC
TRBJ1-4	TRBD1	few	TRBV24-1	CATSDYDRGIEKLFF	TGTGCCACCAGTGACTACGACAGGGGTATTGAAAAACTGTTTTTT
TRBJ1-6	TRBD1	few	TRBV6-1	CASRQRDRPNSPLHF	TGTGCCAGCAGACAAAGGGACAGACCTAATTCACCCCTCCACTTT
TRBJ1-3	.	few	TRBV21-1	CASSLLPRDRRAPSSGNTIYF	TGTGCCAGCAGCTTACTCCCCCGGGACAGGAGGGCGCCGAGCTCTGGAAACACCATATATTTT
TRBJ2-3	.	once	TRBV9	CASSVALTQDSFTDTQYF	TGTGCCAGCAGCGTAGCGCTCACACAGGACTCGTTCACAGATACGCAGTATTTT
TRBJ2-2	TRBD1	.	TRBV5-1	CASSRTGTDTGELFF	TGCGCCAGCAGCAGGACAGGCACGGACACCGGGGAGCTGTTTTTT
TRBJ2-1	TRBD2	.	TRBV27	CASNRRGDEQFF	TGTGCCAGCAATCGCCGGGGGGATGAGCAGTTCTTC
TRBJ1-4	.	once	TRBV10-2	CASSERSGEKLFF	TGCGCCAGCAGTGAGAGATCGGGTGAAAAACTGTTTTTT
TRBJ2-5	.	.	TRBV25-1	CASSEYLGDRRETQYF	TGTGCCAGCAGTGAATACTTAGGAGATCGCAGAGAGACCCAGTACTTC
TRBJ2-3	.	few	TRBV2	CASSEEVGITDTQYF	TGTGCCAGCAGTGAAGAAGTGGGTATCACAGATACGCAGTATTTT
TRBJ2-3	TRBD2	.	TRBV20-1	CSATTELAGTDTQYF	TGCAGTGCTACAACGGAGCTAGCGGGCACAGATACGCAGTATTTT
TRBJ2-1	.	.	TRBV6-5	CASSYGGSSYNEQFF	TGTGCCAGCAGTTATGGGGGGAGCTCCTACAATGAGCAGTTCTTC
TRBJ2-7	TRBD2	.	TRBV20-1	CSARDRAGEAYYEQYF	TGCAGTGCTAGAGACCGCGCGGGGGAGGCTTACTACGAGCAGTACTTC
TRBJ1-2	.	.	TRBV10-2	CASSEGHVYGYTF	TGCGCCAGCAGTGAGGGGCACGTCTATGGCTACACCTTC
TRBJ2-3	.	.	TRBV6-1	CASSESLKDTQYF	TGTGCCAGCAGTGAGTCCCTAAAGGATACGCAGTATTTT
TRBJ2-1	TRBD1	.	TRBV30	CAWTRGLDDEQFF	TGTGCCTGGACCAGGGGGCTCGATGATGAGCAGTTCTTC